This T cell receptor (beta chain) comes out of a study of early T cells in non-severe SARS-CoV-2 infection. Overall study: Chains were not paired, and sequencing was done on bulk RNA from unsorted whole blood.

Tagging with unique molecular identifiers was applied to individual cDNA molecules. TCRdb reanalysed the 5' RACE reads using MiXCR and keeps one entry per CDR3 protein. Among tens of thousands of distinct CDR3 sequences, 4.4% were seen once, and the ten largest hold roughly 5.5%. This clonotype has a count of ten or more. Deletions cut 3 bases from V and 0 bases from J, with 9 bases between. Germline V CDR1 and CDR2: LNHDA, SQIVND (reference sequence). There are 15 residues in the CDR3. The gene calls are TRBV19 and TRBJ1-5; no clear D. The source of this sequence is an adult who was a healthcare worker with PCR-confirmed SARS-CoV-2 infection or an uninfected control (not recorded which). Sequencing was done on a sample of whole blood. The CDR3 reads CASSIRHLSNQPQHF. CDR3 nucleotides: TGTGCCAGTAGTATCCGGCATCTTAGCAATCAGCCCCAGCATTTT.